This entry is about one T cell receptor beta chain. This CDR3 is built from 15 residues. Per the germline V gene, CDR1 is MNHEY and CDR2 is SVGEGT. V was clipped by 8 bases and J by 10 bases, with 26 bases between them. The sample belongs to a study of T-cell reconstitution after alpha-beta-depleted transplantation in children. Preparation of the TCRbeta library was carried out with unique molecular identifiers. Using its own MiXCR run on the PCR reads, TCRdb lists one record per CDR3 protein. The repertoire has just under 550,000 distinct CDR3 sequences, approximately 20% of them found once; the top ten carry 2.5% to 3.5%.

This TCR derives from a human donor who donated a stem cell graft to a child with acute lymphoblastic leukemia. Sample: PBMCs from the stem cell graft donor, taken from the stem cell graft. The chain combines TRBV6-2 or TRBV6-3 with TRBJ1-1; TRBD1 is a possible D gene (5 bases). The CDR3 here is CASLPDSIVVGGAFF. Written as DNA, the CDR3 is TGTGCCAGCCTACCTGACAGCATAGTTGTGGGGGGAGCTTTCTTT.